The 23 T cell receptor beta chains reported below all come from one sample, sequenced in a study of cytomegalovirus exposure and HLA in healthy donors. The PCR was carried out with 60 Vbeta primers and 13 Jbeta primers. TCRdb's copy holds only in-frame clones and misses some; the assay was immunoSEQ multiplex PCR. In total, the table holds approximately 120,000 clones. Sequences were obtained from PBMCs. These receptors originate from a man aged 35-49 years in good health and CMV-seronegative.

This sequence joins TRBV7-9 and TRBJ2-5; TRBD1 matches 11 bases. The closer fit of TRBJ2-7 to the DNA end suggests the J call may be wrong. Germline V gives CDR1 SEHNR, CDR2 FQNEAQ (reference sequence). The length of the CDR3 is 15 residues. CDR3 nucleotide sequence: TGTGCCAGCAGCGCCCCGGGACAGGGGGCCTACGAGCAGTACTTC. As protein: CASSAPGQGAYEQYF.

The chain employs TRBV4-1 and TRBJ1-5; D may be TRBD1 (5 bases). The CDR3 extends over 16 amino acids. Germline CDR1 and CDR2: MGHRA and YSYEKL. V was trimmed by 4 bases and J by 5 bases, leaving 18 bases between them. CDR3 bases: TGCGCCAGCAGCCCTACCCCAGGGTTCTTGGATCAGCCCCAGCATTTT. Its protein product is CASSPTPGFLDQPQHF.

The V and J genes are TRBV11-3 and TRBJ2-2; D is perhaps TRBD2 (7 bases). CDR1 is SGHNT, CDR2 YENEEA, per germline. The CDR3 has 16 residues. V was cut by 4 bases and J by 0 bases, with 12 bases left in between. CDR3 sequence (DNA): TGTGCCAGCAGCTCTCCCGGGGGGCCGAACACCGGGGAGCTGTTTTTT. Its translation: CASSSPGGPNTGELFF. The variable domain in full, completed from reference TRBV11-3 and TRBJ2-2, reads EAGVVQSPRYKIIEKKQPVAFWCNPISGHNTLYWYLQNLGQGPELLIRYENEEAVDDSQLPKDRFSAERLKGVDSTLKIQPAELGDSAVYLCASSSPGGPNTGELFFGEGSRLTVL.

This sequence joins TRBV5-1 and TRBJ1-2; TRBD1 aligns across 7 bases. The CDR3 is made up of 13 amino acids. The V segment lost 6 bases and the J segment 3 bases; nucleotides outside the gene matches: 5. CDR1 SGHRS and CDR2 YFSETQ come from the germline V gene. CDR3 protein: CASTRTGDYGYTF. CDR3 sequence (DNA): TGCGCCAGCACCAGGACAGGAGACTATGGCTACACCTTC.

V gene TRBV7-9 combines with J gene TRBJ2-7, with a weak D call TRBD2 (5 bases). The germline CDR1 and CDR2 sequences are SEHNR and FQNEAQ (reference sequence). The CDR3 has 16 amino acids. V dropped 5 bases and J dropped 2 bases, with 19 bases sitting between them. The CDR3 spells CASSNFTDGAAYEQYF. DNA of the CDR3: TGTGCCAGCAGCAACTTCACAGACGGAGCGGCCTACGAGCAGTACTTC. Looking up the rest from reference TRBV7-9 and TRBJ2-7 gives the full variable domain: DTGVSQNPRHKITKRGQNVTFRCDPISEHNRLYWYRQTLGQGPEFLTYFQNEAQLEKSRLLSDRFSAERPKGSFSTLEIQRTEQGDSAMYLCASSNFTDGAAYEQYFGPGTRLTVT.

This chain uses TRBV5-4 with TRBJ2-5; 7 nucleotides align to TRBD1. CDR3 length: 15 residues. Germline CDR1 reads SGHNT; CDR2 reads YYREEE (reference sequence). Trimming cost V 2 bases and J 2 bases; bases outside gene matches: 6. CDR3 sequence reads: CASSFWGRGQETQYF. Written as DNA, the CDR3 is TGTGCCAGCAGCTTTTGGGGCAGGGGGCAAGAGACCCAGTACTTC.

CDR3 nucleotide sequence: TGCGCCAGCAGTCCTAGGACAGGGGCCCCCGGAGATACGCAGTATTTT. It translates to CASSPRTGAPGDTQYF. The V call is TRBV10-1, the J call TRBJ2-3; 9 bases map to TRBD1. This CDR3 is built from 16 residues. From germline, CDR1 is WNHNN and CDR2 SYGVQD (reference sequence). V was clipped by 5 bases and J by 5 bases; unmatched bases: 11.

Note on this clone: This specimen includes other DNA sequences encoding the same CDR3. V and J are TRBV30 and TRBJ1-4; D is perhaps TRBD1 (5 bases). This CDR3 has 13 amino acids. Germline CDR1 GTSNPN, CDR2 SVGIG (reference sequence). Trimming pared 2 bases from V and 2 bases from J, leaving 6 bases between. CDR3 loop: CAWSRGTNEKLFF. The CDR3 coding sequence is TGTGCCTGGAGTAGGGGTACTAATGAAAAACTGTTTTTT. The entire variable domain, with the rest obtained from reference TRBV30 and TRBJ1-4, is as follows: SQTIHQWPATLVQPVGSPLSLECTVEGTSNPNLYWYRQAAGRGLQLLFYSVGIGQISSEVPQNLSASRPQDRQFILSSKKLLLSDSGFYLCAWSRGTNEKLFFGSGTQLSVL.

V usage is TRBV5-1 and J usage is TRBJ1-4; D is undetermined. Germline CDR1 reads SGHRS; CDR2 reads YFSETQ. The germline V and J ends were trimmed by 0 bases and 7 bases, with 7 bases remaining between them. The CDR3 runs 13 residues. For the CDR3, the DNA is TGCGCCAGCAGCTTGGTCGAGGGTGAAAAACTGTTTTTT. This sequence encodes CASSLVEGEKLFF.

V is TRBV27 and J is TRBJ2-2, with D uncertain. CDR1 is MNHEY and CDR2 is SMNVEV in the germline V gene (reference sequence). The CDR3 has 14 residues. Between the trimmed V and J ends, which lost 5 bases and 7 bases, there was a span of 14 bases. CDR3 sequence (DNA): TGTGCCAGCAGTGGCCCTGAGGAAGACGGGGAGCTGTTTTTT. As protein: CASSGPEEDGELFF.

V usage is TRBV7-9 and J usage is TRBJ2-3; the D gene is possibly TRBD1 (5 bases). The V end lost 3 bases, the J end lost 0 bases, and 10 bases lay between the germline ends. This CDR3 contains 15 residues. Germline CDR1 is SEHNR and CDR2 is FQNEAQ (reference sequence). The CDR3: CASSLDIHSTDTQYF. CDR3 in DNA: TGTGCCAGCAGCTTGGACATACATAGCACAGATACGCAGTATTTT.

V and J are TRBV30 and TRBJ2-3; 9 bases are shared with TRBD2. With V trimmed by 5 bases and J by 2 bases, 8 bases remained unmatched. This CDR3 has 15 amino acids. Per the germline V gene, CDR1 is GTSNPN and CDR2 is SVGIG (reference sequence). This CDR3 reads CAWGMAGGFTDTQYF. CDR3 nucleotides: TGTGCCTGGGGTATGGCGGGAGGGTTCACAGATACGCAGTATTTT.

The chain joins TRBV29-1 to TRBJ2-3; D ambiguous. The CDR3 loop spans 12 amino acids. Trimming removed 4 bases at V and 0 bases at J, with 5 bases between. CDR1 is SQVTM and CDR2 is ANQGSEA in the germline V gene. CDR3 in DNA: TGCAGCGTTGTAGTTAGCACAGATACGCAGTATTTT. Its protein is CSVVVSTDTQYF.

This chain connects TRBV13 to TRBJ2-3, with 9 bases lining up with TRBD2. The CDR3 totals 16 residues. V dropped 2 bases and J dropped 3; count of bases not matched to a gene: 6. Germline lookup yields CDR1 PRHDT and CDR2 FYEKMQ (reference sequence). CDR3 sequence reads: CASSLNSGSWTDTQYF. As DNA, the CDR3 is TGTGCCAGCAGCTTAAATAGCGGGAGTTGGACAGATACGCAGTATTTT.

The CDR3 sequence: CASSLTQGSGNTIYF. CDR3 nucleotides: TGTGCCAGCAGCTTAACACAGGGAAGTGGAAACACCATATATTTT. This chain uses TRBV7-6 with TRBJ1-3; tentative D call: TRBD1 (6 bases). V was clipped by 2 bases and J by 3 bases, with 11 bases between them. The length of the CDR3 is 15 residues. Germline V gene data show CDR1 as SGHVS and CDR2 as FNYEAQ.

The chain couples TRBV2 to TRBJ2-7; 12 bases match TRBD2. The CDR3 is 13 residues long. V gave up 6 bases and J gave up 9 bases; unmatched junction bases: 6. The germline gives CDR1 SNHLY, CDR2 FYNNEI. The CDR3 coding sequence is TGTGCCAGCAGGGGACTAGCGGGTAGGGGGCAGTACTTC. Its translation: CASRGLAGRGQYF.

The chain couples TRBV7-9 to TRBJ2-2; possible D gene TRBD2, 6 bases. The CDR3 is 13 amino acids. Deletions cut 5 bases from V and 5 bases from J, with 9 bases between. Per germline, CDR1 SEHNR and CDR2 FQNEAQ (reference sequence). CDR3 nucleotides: TGTGCCAGCAGCCCCGGGGGAACCGGGGAGCTGTTTTTT. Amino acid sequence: CASSPGGTGELFF. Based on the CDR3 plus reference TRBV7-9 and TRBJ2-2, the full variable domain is DTGVSQNPRHKITKRGQNVTFRCDPISEHNRLYWYRQTLGQGPEFLTYFQNEAQLEKSRLLSDRFSAERPKGSFSTLEIQRTEQGDSAMYLCASSPGGTGELFFGEGSRLTVL.

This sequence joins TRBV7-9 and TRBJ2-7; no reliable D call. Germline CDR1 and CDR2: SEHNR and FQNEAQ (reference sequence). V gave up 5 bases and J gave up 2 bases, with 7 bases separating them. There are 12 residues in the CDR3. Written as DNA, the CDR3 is TGTGCCAGCAGCCGAGGTGCCTACGAGCAGTACTTC. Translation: CASSRGAYEQYF.

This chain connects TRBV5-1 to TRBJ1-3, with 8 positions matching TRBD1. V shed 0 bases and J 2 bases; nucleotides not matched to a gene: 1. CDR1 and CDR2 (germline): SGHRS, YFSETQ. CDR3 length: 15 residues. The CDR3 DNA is TGCGCCAGCAGCTTGGACAGGGGGGCTGGAAACACCATATATTTT. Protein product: CASSLDRGAGNTIYF.

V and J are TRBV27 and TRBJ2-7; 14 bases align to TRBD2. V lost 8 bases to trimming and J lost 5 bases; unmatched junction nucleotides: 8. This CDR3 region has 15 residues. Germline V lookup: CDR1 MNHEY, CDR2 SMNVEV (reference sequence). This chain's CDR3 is CASGSGLAGGNEQYF. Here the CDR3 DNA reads TGTGCCAGCGGCTCCGGACTAGCGGGAGGTAACGAGCAGTACTTC.

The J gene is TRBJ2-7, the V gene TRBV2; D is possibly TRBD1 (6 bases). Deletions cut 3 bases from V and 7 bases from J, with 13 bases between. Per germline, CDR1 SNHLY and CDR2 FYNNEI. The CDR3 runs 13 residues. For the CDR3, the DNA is TGTGCCAGCAGTGATACAGGGTTCGGGGAGCAGTACTTC. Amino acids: CASSDTGFGEQYF.

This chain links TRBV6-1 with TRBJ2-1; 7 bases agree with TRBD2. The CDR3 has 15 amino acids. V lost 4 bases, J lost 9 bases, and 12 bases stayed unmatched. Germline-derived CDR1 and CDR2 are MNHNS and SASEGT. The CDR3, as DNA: TGTGCCAGCAGTGTAATAAGCGGGATGGGTATTGAGCAGTTCTTC. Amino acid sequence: CASSVISGMGIEQFF.

The CDR3 nucleotides are TGCGCCAGCAGCCCCCGAGGTAGCGGGAGGGGTTCCTACAATGAGCAGTTCTTC. Protein: CASSPRGSGRGSYNEQFF. V usage is TRBV5-1 and J usage is TRBJ2-1; TRBD2 matches at 11 bases. The germline V gene has CDR1 SGHRS and CDR2 YFSETQ. The trim removed 4 bases at V and 1 base at J, leaving 10 bases unmatched. There are 18 residues in the CDR3.